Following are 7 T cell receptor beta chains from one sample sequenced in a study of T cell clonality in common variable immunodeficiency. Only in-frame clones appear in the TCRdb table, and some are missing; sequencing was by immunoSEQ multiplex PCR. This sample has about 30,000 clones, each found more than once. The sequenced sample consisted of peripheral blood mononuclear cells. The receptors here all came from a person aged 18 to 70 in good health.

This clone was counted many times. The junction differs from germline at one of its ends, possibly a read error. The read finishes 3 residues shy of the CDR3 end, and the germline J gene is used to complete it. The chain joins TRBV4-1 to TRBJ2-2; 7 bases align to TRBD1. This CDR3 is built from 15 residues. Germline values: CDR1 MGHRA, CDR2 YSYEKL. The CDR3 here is CASGHTDRDTGELFF. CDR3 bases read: TGCGCCAGCGGCCACACCGACAGGGACACCGGGGAG.

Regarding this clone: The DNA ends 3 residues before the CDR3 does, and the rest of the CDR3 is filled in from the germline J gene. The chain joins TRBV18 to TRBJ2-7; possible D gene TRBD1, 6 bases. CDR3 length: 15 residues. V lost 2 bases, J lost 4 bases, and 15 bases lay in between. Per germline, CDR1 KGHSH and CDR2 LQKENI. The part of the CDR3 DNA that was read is TGTGCCAGCTCACCATTCGGGACAAAACCTTACGAG. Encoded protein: CASSPFGTKPYE. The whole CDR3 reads CASSPFGTKPYEQYF. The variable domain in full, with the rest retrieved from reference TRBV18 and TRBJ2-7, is NAGVMQNPRHLVRRRGQEARLRCSPMKGHSHVYWYRQLPEEGLKFMVYLQKENIIDESGMPKERFSAEFPKEGPSILRIQQVVRGDSAAYFCASSPFGTKPYEQYFGPGTRLTVT.

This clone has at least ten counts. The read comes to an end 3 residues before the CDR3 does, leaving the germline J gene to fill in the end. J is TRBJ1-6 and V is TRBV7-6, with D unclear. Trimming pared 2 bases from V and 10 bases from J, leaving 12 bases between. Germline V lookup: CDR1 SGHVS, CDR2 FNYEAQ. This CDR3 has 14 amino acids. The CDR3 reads CASSLKGDRSPLHF. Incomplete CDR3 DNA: TGTGCCAGCAGCTTAAAGGGCGATCGATCACCC.

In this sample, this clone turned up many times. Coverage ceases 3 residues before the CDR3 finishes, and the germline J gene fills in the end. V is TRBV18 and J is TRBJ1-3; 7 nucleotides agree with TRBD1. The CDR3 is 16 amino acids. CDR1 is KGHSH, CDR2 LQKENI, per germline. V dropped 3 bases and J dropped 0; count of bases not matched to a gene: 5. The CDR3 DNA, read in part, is TGTGCCAGCTCACCGGGACAGCCTAGCTCTGGAAACACC. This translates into CASSPGQPSSGNT. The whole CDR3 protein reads CASSPGQPSSGNTIYF.

CDR3: CSARDLGLGTDTQYF. Incomplete CDR3 DNA: TGCAGTGCTAGAGATCTTGGTCTAGGCACAGATACG. The chain recombines TRBV20-1 with TRBJ2-3; D is unresolved. The missing CDR3 end, 3 residues past where the read stops, is filled in from the germline J gene. Trimming pared 0 bases from V and 1 base from J, leaving 11 bases between. Germline values: CDR1 DFQATT, CDR2 SNEGSKA (reference sequence). The CDR3 is 15 residues long.

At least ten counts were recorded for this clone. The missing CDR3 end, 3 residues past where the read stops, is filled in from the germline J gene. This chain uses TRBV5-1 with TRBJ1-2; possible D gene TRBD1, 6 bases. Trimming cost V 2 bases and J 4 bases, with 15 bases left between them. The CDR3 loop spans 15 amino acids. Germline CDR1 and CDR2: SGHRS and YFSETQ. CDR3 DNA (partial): TGCGCCAGCAGCTTTGCAGGGGCGGGTGGCTATGGC. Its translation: CASSFAGAGGYG. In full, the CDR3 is CASSFAGAGGYGYTF.

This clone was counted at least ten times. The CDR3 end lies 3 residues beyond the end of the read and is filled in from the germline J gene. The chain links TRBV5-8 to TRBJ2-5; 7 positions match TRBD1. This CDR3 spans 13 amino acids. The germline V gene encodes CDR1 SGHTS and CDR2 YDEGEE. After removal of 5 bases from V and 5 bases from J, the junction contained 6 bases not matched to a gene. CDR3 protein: CASSLGGRETQYF. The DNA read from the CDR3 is TGTGCCAGCAGTTTAGGGGGCCGCGAGACC.